The 21 T cell receptor beta chains below come from one sample, sequenced in a study of T-cell memory formation after mild COVID-19 (dated by TCRdb to the early 2020s). Library generation was performed with 5' RACE. The run used an Illumina NovaSeq 6000. The public reads were run again by TCRdb, first through fastp at Q25 and then through MiXCR, and only productive beta chains were kept. Records with the same CDR3 protein are collapsed into one entry carrying the most frequent genes and DNA. Within this sample are 300,000 to 400,000 distinct CDR3 sequences, with about 13% of them counted one time only. The ten largest clones take up 20% to 25% of the sample. Sequencing was done on a sample of PBMCs or a T cell subset sorted from them (not recorded which). The source is a man between 18 and 29 years old who had mild COVID-19 (a few samples of this study predate the infection). The sample titles of this study are shuffled in the database, so cell type and time point are left out; the donor was told from shared clones.

Written as DNA, the CDR3 is TGCAGTGCTAGAGATTCCGGACTAGCGAACGAGCAGTACTTC. Its protein is CSARDSGLANEQYF. This rearrangement joins TRBV20-1 to TRBJ2-7; TRBD2 matches 9 bases. The CDR3 sequence is 14 residues long. Trimming removed 0 bases from V and 5 bases from J; junction bases left unmatched: 5. Germline V gene data show CDR1 as DFQATT and CDR2 as SNEGSKA (reference sequence).

The sample holds a few counts of this clonotype. This chain connects TRBV4-3 to TRBJ2-3, with unresolved D. The CDR3 consists of 16 residues. V dropped 3 bases and J dropped 2 bases, with 15 bases sitting between them. Germline V gene data show CDR1 as LGHNA and CDR2 as YSLEER. The CDR3 reads CASSHSDGSDTDTQYF. CDR3 in DNA: TGCGCCAGCAGCCATTCGGACGGTTCAGACACAGATACGCAGTATTTT.

The rearrangement joins TRBV7-2 to TRBJ2-3, with 10 bases that match TRBD1. In germline, CDR1 is SGHTA, CDR2 FQGNSA. The V gene end was trimmed by 1 base and the J gene end by 5 bases; junction bases not matched to a gene: 3. The CDR3 contains 15 residues. CDR3 region: CASSLVGQGIDTQYF. CDR3 in DNA: TGTGCCAGCAGCTTAGTGGGACAGGGGATAGATACGCAGTATTTT.

In regard to this clonotype: A much larger clone lies a single base off, so this may be a read error. V and J are TRBV6-5 and TRBJ1-2, with TRBD1 matching over 10 bases. With V trimmed by 2 bases and J by 8 bases, 8 bases remained unmatched. There are 15 residues in the CDR3. Germline V gene sequence: CDR1 MNHEY, CDR2 SVGAGI. The CDR3 nucleotides read TGTGCCAGCAGTTACACGGGACAGGGGTGGGGCGGCTACACCTTC. Its translation: CASSYTGQGWGGYTF.

This clonotype was detected only a few times. V is TRBV7-2 and J is TRBJ2-3; D is ambiguous. The CDR3 totals 15 residues. Germline CDR1 SGHTA, CDR2 FQGNSA. Trimming took off 1 base at V and 5 bases at J, with 13 bases between the two ends. The CDR3 nucleotides are TGTGCCAGCAGCTTAGTATCCCCGCAAGGAGATACGCAGTATTTT. Its protein is CASSLVSPQGDTQYF.

The chain uses TRBV7-9 and TRBJ2-3; no firm D call. This CDR3 is 13 amino acids long. Germline values: CDR1 SEHNR, CDR2 FQNEAQ (reference sequence). With 7 bases removed from V and 5 bases from J, the gap between germline ends came to 13 bases. The CDR3 DNA follows: TGTGCCAGCACCCTGGAAAGGAGAGATACGCAGTATTTT. As protein: CASTLERRDTQYF. Full variable domain (outside the CDR3, taken from reference TRBV7-9 and TRBJ2-3): DTGVSQNPRHKITKRGQNVTFRCDPISEHNRLYWYRQTLGQGPEFLTYFQNEAQLEKSRLLSDRFSAERPKGSFSTLEIQRTEQGDSAMYLCASTLERRDTQYFGPGTRLTVL.

There are many counts of this clonotype. The V gene is TRBV5-1, the J gene TRBJ2-3; D unresolved. Germline-derived CDR1 and CDR2 are SGHRS and YFSETQ. The CDR3 is made up of 15 amino acids. V was pared by 1 base and J by 0 bases, with 9 bases between. CDR3 DNA sequence: TGCGCCAGCAGCTTGAGACACCCTAGCACAGATACGCAGTATTTT. This codes for CASSLRHPSTDTQYF.

This clonotype was picked up a small number of times. CDR3 bases: TGTGCCAGCAGCCGCCCGGGGACTAGCAGCACCGGGGAGCTGTTTTTT. Protein: CASSRPGTSSTGELFF. The chain links TRBV7-2 to TRBJ2-2; 9 positions agree with TRBD2. This CDR3 has 16 residues. V was clipped by 5 bases and J by 4 bases; unmatched bases: 8. The germline V gene encodes CDR1 SGHTA and CDR2 FQGNSA.

This clonotype appeared a few times. The chain combines TRBV5-1 with TRBJ2-3; TRBD1 might be the D (6 bases). The germline V and J ends were trimmed by 4 bases and 3 bases, with 18 bases remaining between them. Looked up from germline, CDR1 is SGHRS and CDR2 is YFSETQ. This CDR3 comprises 16 residues. CDR3 amino acids: CASSRTQGTGTDTQYF. CDR3 nucleotides: TGCGCCAGCAGCCGAACTCAGGGGACGGGAACAGATACGCAGTATTTT.

This clonotype has just a few counts. The chain couples TRBV6-1 to TRBJ1-1; D perhaps matches TRBD1 (5 bases). Germline CDR1 is MNHNS and CDR2 is SASEGT. The CDR3 has 14 residues. Deletions cut 6 bases from V and 5 bases from J, with 16 bases between. The CDR3 is CASSQPGLGTEAFF. The DNA of the CDR3 is TGTGCCAGCAGCCAACCAGGGTTGGGGACTGAAGCTTTCTTT.

This clonotype was counted between two and nine times. This chain connects TRBV4-1 to TRBJ2-2; 8 bases map to TRBD2. V was pared by 3 bases and J by 0 bases, with 3 bases of the junction left unmatched. The germline CDR1 and CDR2 sequences are MGHRA and YSYEKL. The CDR3 runs to 16 residues. CDR3: CASSHPSGSNTGELFF. Written as DNA, the CDR3 is TGCGCCAGCAGCCATCCTAGCGGGTCGAACACCGGGGAGCTGTTTTTT.

The chain carries TRBV7-2 and TRBJ2-3, with D unresolved. The V end was cut by 2 bases, the J end by 7 bases, with 10 bases between. The germline V gene has CDR1 SGHTA and CDR2 FQGNSA. This CDR3 has 13 residues. The DNA of the CDR3 is TGTGCCAGCAGCTTACAACCCAGCCATACGCAGTATTTT. This sequence encodes CASSLQPSHTQYF.

This sequence joins TRBV10-3 and TRBJ2-3; TRBD2 agrees at 9 bases. J was trimmed by 4 bases and V by 6 bases; bases with no gene match: 8. The CDR3 length is 15 residues. Per the germline V gene, CDR1 is ENHRY and CDR2 is SYGVKD. The CDR3 loop reads CAISALAGFSDTQYF. The CDR3 nucleotides read TGTGCCATCAGCGCGCTAGCGGGGTTCTCAGATACGCAGTATTTT.

The chain links TRBV12-3 or TRBV12-4 to TRBJ2-1, with TRBD2 matching over 8 bases. The CDR3 is 16 residues long. Losses at the gene ends were 6 bases for V and 4 bases for J; bases not matched to a gene: 11. The CDR3 DNA reads as TGTGCCAGCAGCCCGCTCGGGGGGGGATCTTACAATGAGCAGTTCTTC. Protein product: CASSPLGGGSYNEQFF.

In this sample, this clonotype turned up a few times. CDR3 sequence: CASSRQGHSYEQYF. CDR3 DNA: TGTGCCAGCAGCCGACAGGGACACTCCTACGAGCAGTACTTC. This chain joins TRBV5-5 and TRBJ2-7; 7 nucleotides agree with TRBD1. Germline-derived CDR1 and CDR2 are SGHKS and YYEKEE (reference sequence). Unmatched junction bases numbered 4, after V lost 4 bases and J lost 0 bases. The CDR3 runs to 14 residues.

This clonotype was found a few times. This chain connects TRBV27 to TRBJ2-2; unclear D gene. The germline CDR1 and CDR2 sequences are MNHEY and SMNVEV (reference sequence). This CDR3 is 15 amino acids long. Trimming removed 2 bases at V and 5 bases at J, with 12 bases between. The CDR3 protein is CASSLILAGTGELFF. CDR3 bases: TGTGCCAGCAGTTTAATCCTGGCAGGTACCGGGGAGCTGTTTTTT.

As DNA, the CDR3 is TGTGCCAGCAGCTTCACTACCTCCGGGACGCCCATATGGGGGTTACAGGGTGAGCAGTTCTTC. Translation gives CASSFTTSGTPIWGLQGEQFF. V is TRBV7-9 and J is TRBJ2-1; D might be TRBD1 (6 bases). The CDR3 sequence is 21 residues long. Germline V CDR1 and CDR2: SEHNR, FQNEAQ (reference sequence). Between the trimmed V and J ends, which lost 3 bases and 9 bases, there was a span of 36 bases.

This clonotype came up a few times. This chain joins TRBV9 and TRBJ2-5; 11 bases map to TRBD1. V lost 2 bases and J lost 4; bases outside the gene matches: 4. Germline loops: CDR1 SGDLS, CDR2 YYNGEE. The CDR3 spans 15 residues. CDR3 in DNA: TGTGCCAGCAGCGTCACGGGACAGGGGGGAGAGACCCAGTACTTC. The encoded protein is CASSVTGQGGETQYF.

This clonotype appeared a few times. The chain uses TRBV11-2 and TRBJ2-5; D possibly corresponds to TRBD2 (7 bases). CDR1 SGHAT and CDR2 FQNNGV come from the germline V gene. Trimming shortened V by 5 bases and J by 5 bases, and 18 bases separated the two germline ends. CDR3 size: 15 residues. CDR3 protein: CASSLPGRGGETQYF. In nucleotides, the CDR3 is TGTGCCAGCAGCCTCCCGGGAAGGGGGGGGGAGACCCAGTACTTC.

J is TRBJ2-3 and V is TRBV11-1; tentative D call: TRBD2 (6 bases). The V and J ends lost 3 bases and 0 bases respectively, with 10 bases between them. This CDR3 comprises 15 residues. The V gene's germline CDR1 is SGHAT and CDR2 FQDESV (reference sequence). The CDR3 loop reads CASSFVLASTDTQYF. In DNA, the CDR3 is TGTGCCAGCAGCTTTGTACTAGCAAGCACAGATACGCAGTATTTT.

The J gene is TRBJ2-7, the V gene TRBV6-2 or TRBV6-3; 7 nucleotides match TRBD2. Trimming removed 0 bases from V and 1 base from J; junction bases left unmatched: 3. Germline V gene lookup returns CDR1 MNHEY and CDR2 SVGEGT. The CDR3 extends over 15 amino acids. DNA of the CDR3: TGTGCCAGCAGTTACTCGGCTAGCGGTTCCTACGAGCAGTACTTC. Protein: CASSYSASGSYEQYF.